Listed here are 30 T cell receptor beta chains from one sample, sequenced in a study of Graves' ophthalmopathy and Graves' hyperthyroidism. For repertoire sequencing, the TCR beta CDR3 regions were amplified from RNA transcripts. Second-round multiplex PCR came after a first-round RT-PCR that employed HTBI primers. TCRdb re-called the multiplex PCR reads with MiXCR, one entry per CDR3 protein. The top ten hold over 8% of the sample, which has roughly 500,000 distinct CDR3 sequences, around 14% seen once. The sample consisted of blood. These receptors came from a woman in her 30s with Graves' ophthalmopathy.

This clonotype showed up many times. The genes are TRBV11-2 and TRBJ2-7, with TRBD2 matching 7 bases. The CDR3 runs to 16 residues. Germline V lookup: CDR1 SGHAT, CDR2 FQNNGV. V lost 5 bases to trimming and J lost 0 bases; unmatched junction nucleotides: 10. The CDR3 DNA reads TGTGCCAGCAGCCCCAGCGGGATAGGGGCCTCCTACGAGCAGTACTTC. It translates to CASSPSGIGASYEQYF.

V gene TRBV12-3 or TRBV12-4 combines with J gene TRBJ2-7; D may correspond to TRBD1 or TRBD2 (5 bases each). V was cut by 1 base and J by 6 bases, with 10 bases left in between. The CDR3 is made up of 13 amino acids. The CDR3 protein is CASSLGGVGEQYF. The CDR3 bases are TGTGCCAGCAGTTTAGGAGGGGTGGGCGAGCAGTACTTC.

There are many counts of this clonotype. The chain recombines TRBV6-5 with TRBJ1-3; TRBD1 might be the D (5 bases). Trimming shortened V by 2 bases and J by 0 bases, and 8 bases separated the two germline ends. The CDR3 sequence is 15 residues long. Germline V gene sequence: CDR1 MNHEY, CDR2 SVGAGI. The CDR3 DNA sequence: TGTGCCAGCAGTTACGTGGGGGACTCTGGAAACACCATATATTTT. This encodes CASSYVGDSGNTIYF.

Ten or more counts support this clonotype. The chain has TRBV7-8 and TRBJ2-7; 10 bases fit TRBD2. CDR1 and CDR2 (germline): SGHVS, FQNEAQ. The CDR3 loop spans 14 amino acids. The ends lost 0 bases at V and 8 bases at J; junction bases unmatched: 4. Here the CDR3 reads CASSLAGSGGKQYF. The CDR3 region has the DNA TGTGCCAGCAGCTTAGCAGGTAGCGGGGGGAAGCAGTACTTC.

The chain carries TRBV5-1 and TRBJ2-1; TRBD2 matches at 9 bases. J gave up 1 base and V 7 bases, and 3 bases lay outside the gene matches. Germline V lookup: CDR1 SGHRS, CDR2 YFSETQ. The CDR3 is made up of 14 amino acids. CDR3: CASQLAGSYNEQFF. The CDR3, as DNA: TGCGCCAGCCAACTAGCGGGTTCCTACAATGAGCAGTTCTTC. The full variable domain, completed using reference TRBV5-1 and TRBJ2-1, is KAGVTQTPRYLIKTRGQQVTLSCSPISGHRSVSWYQQTPGQGLQFLFEYFSETQRNKGNFPGRFSGRQFSNSRSEMNVSTLELGDSALYLCASQLAGSYNEQFFGPGTRLTVL.

This clonotype was found many times. J is TRBJ2-7 and V is TRBV11-2; TRBD2 agrees at 10 bases. CDR1 is SGHAT, CDR2 FQNNGV, per germline. The CDR3 runs 17 residues. Trimming removed 5 bases from V and 5 bases from J; junction bases left unmatched: 15. The CDR3 region is CASSLGGAGGPLDEQYF. DNA of the CDR3: TGTGCCAGCAGCCTCGGAGGAGCGGGAGGGCCGTTGGACGAGCAGTACTTC.

A note on this clonotype: The junction departs from the called germline gene at one end, perhaps through a read error. The chain uses TRBV27 and TRBJ2-5; 11 bases agree with TRBD2. The CDR3 covers 15 residues. Germline CDR1 MNHEY, CDR2 SMNVEV (reference sequence). The chain's CDR3 is CAGSLGLAGGETQYF. DNA for the CDR3: TGTGCCGGCAGTTTAGGGCTAGCGGGGGGAGAGACCCAGTACTTC.

The V gene is TRBV10-3, the J gene TRBJ1-1; maybe TRBD1 (6 bases). The germline gives CDR1 ENHRY, CDR2 SYGVKD. The CDR3 is 17 amino acids. Trimming left V 3 bases short and J 0 bases short, with 17 bases between. CDR3: CAISDPGTRSMNTEAFF. The CDR3 bases are TGTGCCATCAGTGATCCCGGGACACGGAGCATGAACACTGAAGCTTTCTTT.

This clonotype was counted between two and nine times. The chain links TRBV4-1 to TRBJ2-2; 12 positions agree with TRBD2. With 3 bases clipped from V and 0 bases from J, the junction kept 2 bases outside the gene matches. Per germline, CDR1 MGHRA and CDR2 YSYEKL. This CDR3 is built from 17 residues. The CDR3 region is CASSQGLAGTNTGELFF. The CDR3 region has the DNA TGCGCCAGCAGCCAGGGACTAGCGGGTACGAACACCGGGGAGCTGTTTTTT.

This clonotype was seen ten or more times. The J gene is TRBJ1-3, the V gene TRBV10-3; 7 bases line up with TRBD1. V shed 6 bases and J 4 bases; nucleotides not matched to a gene: 6. Germline V lookup: CDR1 ENHRY, CDR2 SYGVKD. This CDR3 is built from 14 residues. CDR3 residues: CAISLTGPGNTIYF. In nucleotides, the CDR3 is TGTGCCATCAGCCTGACAGGGCCCGGAAACACCATATATTTT.

This clonotype was observed many times. The gene calls are TRBV14 and TRBJ1-1; 7 bases line up with TRBD1. The germline CDR1 and CDR2 sequences are SGHDN and FVKESK. The CDR3 is made up of 14 amino acids. The V and J ends lost 4 bases and 4 bases, in that order; junction bases with no gene match: 6. The CDR3 coding sequence is TGTGCCAGCAGCCCAAGACAGGGTCCCACTGAAGCTTTCTTT. Its protein is CASSPRQGPTEAFF.

In its sample, this clonotype was seen many times. The chain employs TRBV12-3 or TRBV12-4 and TRBJ1-5; D might be TRBD1 (5 bases). The CDR3 spans 18 residues. V gave up 0 bases and J gave up 2 bases, with 17 bases separating them. The CDR3 reads CASSLAPLGVGGNQPQHF. For the CDR3, the DNA is TGTGCCAGCAGTTTAGCGCCTTTAGGGGTCGGGGGCAATCAGCCCCAGCATTTT.

This clonotype showed up many times. The rearrangement links TRBV6-1 to TRBJ1-1; weak D call: TRBD1 (6 bases). From germline, CDR1 is MNHNS and CDR2 SASEGT. V gave up 4 bases and J gave up 0 bases, with 12 bases separating them. This CDR3 is built from 15 residues. CDR3 sequence reads: CASSGYRAVNTEAFF. The CDR3 region has the DNA TGTGCCAGCAGTGGCTACAGGGCCGTGAACACTGAAGCTTTCTTT.

There are many counts of this clonotype. The chain is built from TRBV4-1 and TRBJ1-2, with TRBD1 matching over 7 bases. The CDR3 consists of 14 residues. Germline CDR1 and CDR2: MGHRA and YSYEKL. V shed 1 base, J shed 7 bases, and the junction held 6 bases outside the gene matches. The CDR3 sequence is CASSQGQGETGYTF. Written as DNA, the CDR3 is TGCGCCAGCAGCCAAGGACAGGGTGAAACTGGCTACACCTTC.

This clonotype has ten or more counts. The chain carries TRBV28 and TRBJ1-2; D gene ambiguous. The CDR3 sequence is 11 residues long. CDR1 and CDR2 (germline): MDHEN, SYDVKM. V lost 10 bases and J lost 2, with 8 bases in between. The CDR3 spells CATQKNYGYTF. The CDR3 nucleotides read TGTGCCACCCAGAAAAACTATGGCTACACCTTC.

This clonotype was counted ten times or more. DNA for the CDR3: TGTGCCAGCAGCCAATCCCCGACCGACAGTCGCGGCTACACCTTC. It codes for CASSQSPTDSRGYTF. The J gene is TRBJ1-2, the V gene TRBV16; D may be TRBD1 (5 bases). V lost 0 bases and J 8 bases, leaving 16 bases between the germline ends. The CDR3 has 15 amino acids. Looked up from germline, CDR1 is KGHSY and CDR2 is FQNENV. Supplemented by reference TRBV16 and TRBJ1-2, the full variable domain reads GEEVAQTPKHLVRGEGQKAKLYCAPIKGHSYVFWYQQVLKNEFKFLISFQNENVFDETGMPKERFSAKCLPNSPCSLEIQATKLEDSAVYFCASSQSPTDSRGYTFGSGTRLTVV.

The chain recombines TRBV10-3 with TRBJ2-3; D uncertain. Germline values: CDR1 ENHRY, CDR2 SYGVKD. V dropped 2 bases and J dropped 3 bases, with 3 bases sitting between them. The CDR3 length is 12 residues. This CDR3 reads CAISEETDTQYF. The CDR3 DNA follows: TGTGCCATCAGTGAGGAGACAGATACGCAGTATTTT.

Many counts were recorded for this clonotype. This chain connects TRBV7-2 to TRBJ2-5; 9 bases match TRBD2. With 3 bases clipped from V and 3 bases from J, the junction kept 8 bases outside the gene matches. CDR1 is SGHTA and CDR2 is FQGNSA in the germline V gene. The CDR3 spans 16 residues. DNA of the CDR3: TGTGCCAGCAGCTTTGGTGCGGGGGGGCCAGAAGAGACCCAGTACTTC. Residues: CASSFGAGGPEETQYF.

This clonotype was picked up many times. The V and J genes are TRBV6-2 or TRBV6-3 and TRBJ2-7; D may be TRBD2 (5 bases). Germline loops: CDR1 MNHEY, CDR2 SVGEGT. The germline V and J ends were trimmed by 4 bases and 5 bases, with 12 bases remaining between them. The CDR3 covers 13 residues. This chain's CDR3 is CASSSNLRDEQYF. CDR3 sequence (DNA): TGTGCCAGCAGTTCCAATCTGAGGGACGAGCAGTACTTC.

The gene calls are TRBV28 and TRBJ1-6; TRBD1 matches 7 bases. With V trimmed by 6 bases and J by 7 bases, 9 bases remained unmatched. Germline CDR1 is MDHEN and CDR2 is SYDVKM. CDR3 length: 15 amino acids. CDR3 coding DNA: TGTGCCAGCAGGAAGCCGGGACAGAGAAATTCACCCCTCCACTTT. It translates to CASRKPGQRNSPLHF.

This clonotype appeared a few times. V gene TRBV24-1 combines with J gene TRBJ2-2; D unclear. V dropped 6 bases and J dropped 3 bases, with 1 base sitting between them. Looked up from germline, CDR1 is KGHDR and CDR2 is SFDVKD. This CDR3 region has 11 residues. For the CDR3, the DNA is TGTGCCACCAGTCACACCGGGGAGCTGTTTTTT. Its translation: CATSHTGELFF.

Remarks on this clonotype: The junction does not match germline at one end; this may be a read error. This chain connects TRBV19 to TRBJ2-4, with TRBD1 identical over 8 bases. The germline gives CDR1 LNHDA, CDR2 SQIVND (reference sequence). The CDR3 sequence is 19 residues long. DNA of the CDR3: TGTGCCAGTAGTATAGAGTGGACAGGGAGCTCATCGGCCAAAAACATTAAGTACTTC. Its translation is CASSIEWTGSSSAKNIKYF.

The V and J genes are TRBV28 and TRBJ2-7, with D possibly TRBD1 on 6 matching bases. V was shortened by 5 bases and J by 0 bases, with 8 bases between the two germline ends. Germline V lookup: CDR1 MDHEN, CDR2 SYDVKM. There are 13 residues in the CDR3. The CDR3 DNA follows: TGTGCCAGCAGTAGGGACATCTCCTACGAGCAGTACTTC. Amino acids: CASSRDISYEQYF.

This clonotype was seen many times. The rearrangement uses TRBV6-1 and TRBJ1-5, with D hard to call. Germline V lookup: CDR1 MNHNS, CDR2 SASEGT. Between the trimmed V and J ends, which lost 7 bases and 2 bases, there was a span of 12 bases. CDR3 length equals 14 residues. The CDR3 bases are TGTGCCAGCATACGGAACGGGGGCAATCAGCCCCAGCATTTT. It encodes CASIRNGGNQPQHF.

This clonotype has at least ten counts. The rearrangement uses TRBV6-5 and TRBJ2-7; 7 nucleotides align to TRBD1. The V gene's germline CDR1 is MNHEY and CDR2 SVGAGI. The trim removed 1 base at V and 2 bases at J, leaving 5 bases unmatched. The CDR3 extends over 15 amino acids. CDR3 amino acids: CASSYYRQGPYEQYF. The CDR3 region has the DNA TGTGCCAGCAGTTACTACCGACAGGGTCCCTACGAGCAGTACTTC.

To note about this clonotype: Relative to the germline gene, one junction end is altered; a read error may explain this. The genes are TRBV4-2 and TRBJ2-7; 9 bases are a match to TRBD1. The germline V gene has CDR1 LGHNA and CDR2 YNFKEQ. This CDR3 spans 14 amino acids. The CDR3 protein is CVSSQDGTGREQYF. CDR3 sequence (DNA): TGTGTCAGCAGCCAAGACGGGACAGGGCGCGAGCAGTACTTC.

This rearrangement joins TRBV10-3 to TRBJ1-2; D gene uncertain. The CDR3 has 13 residues. Germline V gene lookup returns CDR1 ENHRY and CDR2 SYGVKD. V gave up 2 bases and J gave up 8 bases, with 12 bases separating them. The CDR3 DNA reads TGTGCCATCAGTGAGGTCGACGGTGTCGGCTACACCTTC. It translates to CAISEVDGVGYTF.

This clonotype was observed many times. The chain uses TRBV6-5 and TRBJ1-1; D is unresolved. Germline loops: CDR1 MNHEY, CDR2 SVGAGI. The ends were cut back, 1 base at V and 0 bases at J, with 0 bases in the middle. The CDR3 spans 12 residues. In DNA, the CDR3 is TGTGCCAGCAGTTACTTGAACACTGAAGCTTTCTTT. The encoded protein is CASSYLNTEAFF.

This clonotype was detected ten times or more. The rearrangement uses TRBV12-5 and TRBJ1-5; 8 nucleotides line up with TRBD1. The CDR3 totals 17 residues. CDR1 and CDR2 from the germline V gene are LGHNT and FRNRAP. Germline trimming cut 0 bases from V and 3 bases from J; bases unmatched to any gene: 7. CDR3: CASGLVVGQGLNQPQHF. The DNA of the CDR3 is TGTGCTAGTGGTTTGGTAGTTGGACAGGGTCTCAATCAGCCCCAGCATTTT.

This clonotype showed up many times. The chain joins TRBV19 to TRBJ1-6, with a weak D call TRBD1 (5 bases). This CDR3 has 15 residues. Per germline, CDR1 LNHDA and CDR2 SQIVND (reference sequence). The V gene lost 5 bases and the J gene lost 10 bases, with 18 bases spanning the gap. CDR3 bases: TGTGCCAGTAGTGTACAGGCGGGCGAGGAATCACCCCTCCACTTT. It codes for CASSVQAGEESPLHF.